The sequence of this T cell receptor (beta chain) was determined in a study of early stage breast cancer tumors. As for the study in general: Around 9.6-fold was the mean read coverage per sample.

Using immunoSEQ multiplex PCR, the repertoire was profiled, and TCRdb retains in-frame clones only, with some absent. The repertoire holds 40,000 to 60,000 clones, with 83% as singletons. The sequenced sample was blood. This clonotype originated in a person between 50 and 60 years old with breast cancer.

CDR3: CASSPEPQGYEQYF. The CDR3, as DNA: TGTGCCAGCAGCCCGGAACCACAGGGGTACGAGCAGTACTTC. The rearrangement joins TRBV5-4 to TRBJ2-7; 7 bases line up with TRBD1. Trimming took 4 bases from V and 4 from J; bases not matched to a gene: 8. Germline CDR1 and CDR2: SGHNT and YYREEE (reference sequence). The CDR3 runs to 14 residues.